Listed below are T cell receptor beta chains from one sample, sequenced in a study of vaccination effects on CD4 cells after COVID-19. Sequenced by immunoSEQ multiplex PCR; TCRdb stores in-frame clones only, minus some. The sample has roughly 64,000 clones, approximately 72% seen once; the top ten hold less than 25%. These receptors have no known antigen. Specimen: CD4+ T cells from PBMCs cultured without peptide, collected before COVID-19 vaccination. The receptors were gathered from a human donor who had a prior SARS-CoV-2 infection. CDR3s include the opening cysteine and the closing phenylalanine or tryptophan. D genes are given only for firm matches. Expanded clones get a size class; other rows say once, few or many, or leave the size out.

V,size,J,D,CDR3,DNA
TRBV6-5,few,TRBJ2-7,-,CASRDPQGFGQYF,TGTGCCAGCAGGGACCCACAGGGTTTCGGGCAGTACTTC
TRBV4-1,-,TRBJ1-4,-,CASSHPVDRGEKLFF,TGCGCCAGCAGCCACCCAGTAGACCGGGGGGAAAAACTGTTTTTT
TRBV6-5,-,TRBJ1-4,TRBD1,CASLEGQGHEKLFF,TGTGCCAGCCTCGAGGGACAGGGTCATGAAAAACTGTTTTTT
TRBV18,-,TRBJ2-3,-,CASSPLYVGGPSTDTQYF,TGTGCCAGCTCACCATTGTACGTCGGGGGTCCCAGCACAGATACGCAGTATTTT
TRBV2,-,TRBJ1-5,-,CASSRQLLNQPQHF,TGTGCCAGCAGTCGACAGCTTCTGAATCAGCCCCAGCATTTT
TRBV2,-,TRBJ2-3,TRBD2,CASSRTSGTDTQYF,TGTGCCAGCAGTAGGACTAGCGGCACAGATACGCAGTATTTT
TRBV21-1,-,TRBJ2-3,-,CASSTGQGAEDTQYF,TGTGCCAGCAGCACGGGACAGGGGGCGGAAGATACGCAGTATTTT
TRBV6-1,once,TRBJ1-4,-,CASSEGGSNEKLFF,TGTGCCAGCAGTGAAGGAGGGTCTAATGAAAAACTGTTTTTT
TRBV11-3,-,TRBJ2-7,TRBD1,CASSDRGSYEQYF,TGTGCCAGCAGCGACAGGGGTTCCTACGAGCAGTACTTC
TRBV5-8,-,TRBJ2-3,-,CASSSHWTEDTQYF,TGTGCCAGCAGTTCGCATTGGACTGAAGATACGCAGTATTTT
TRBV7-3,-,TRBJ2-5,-,CASSPTGLQETQYF,TGTGCCAGCAGCCCTACAGGGCTACAAGAGACCCAGTACTTC
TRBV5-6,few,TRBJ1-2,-,CASSLTGIYGYTF,TGTGCCAGCAGCTTAACAGGGATCTATGGCTACACCTTC
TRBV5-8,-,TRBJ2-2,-,CASSLEEGANTGELFF,TGTGCCAGCAGCTTGGAGGAGGGGGCGAACACCGGGGAGCTGTTTTTT
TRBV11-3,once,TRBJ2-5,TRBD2,CASSLGQTSGALETQYF,TGTGCCAGCAGCTTAGGCCAGACTAGCGGGGCTCTGGAGACCCAGTACTTC
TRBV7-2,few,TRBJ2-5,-,CASSLSLGETQYF,TGTGCCAGCAGCTTATCATTGGGGGAGACCCAGTACTTC
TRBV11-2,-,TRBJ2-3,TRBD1,CASSPPAGTGATDTQYF,TGTGCCAGCAGCCCACCCGCGGGGACAGGGGCCACAGATACGCAGTATTTT
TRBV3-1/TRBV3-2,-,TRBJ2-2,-,CASTLTGELFF,TGTGCCAGCACCCTCACCGGGGAGCTGTTTTTT
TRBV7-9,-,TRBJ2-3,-,CASSLVGWYSSGSTDTQYF,TGTGCCAGCAGCTTAGTTGGGTGGTATAGTAGCGGAAGCACAGATACGCAGTATTTT
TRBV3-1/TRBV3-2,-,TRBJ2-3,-,CASSQEVWSGTDTQYF,TGTGCCAGCAGCCAAGAAGTTTGGAGCGGGACAGATACGCAGTATTTT
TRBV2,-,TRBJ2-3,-,CASKLESTSTDTQYF,TGTGCCAGCAAATTGGAGAGCACTAGCACAGATACGCAGTATTTT
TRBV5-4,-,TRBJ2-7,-,CASSSIVNGYEQYF,TGTGCCAGCAGCTCGATCGTGAACGGCTACGAGCAGTACTTC
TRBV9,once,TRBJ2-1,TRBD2,CASSVDGLAGRSYNEQFF,TGTGCCAGCAGCGTAGACGGCCTAGCGGGAAGGTCCTACAATGAGCAGTTCTTC
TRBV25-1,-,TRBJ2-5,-,CASSEYRASGDLETQYF,TGTGCCAGCAGTGAATACCGAGCTTCGGGGGATCTGGAGACCCAGTACTTC